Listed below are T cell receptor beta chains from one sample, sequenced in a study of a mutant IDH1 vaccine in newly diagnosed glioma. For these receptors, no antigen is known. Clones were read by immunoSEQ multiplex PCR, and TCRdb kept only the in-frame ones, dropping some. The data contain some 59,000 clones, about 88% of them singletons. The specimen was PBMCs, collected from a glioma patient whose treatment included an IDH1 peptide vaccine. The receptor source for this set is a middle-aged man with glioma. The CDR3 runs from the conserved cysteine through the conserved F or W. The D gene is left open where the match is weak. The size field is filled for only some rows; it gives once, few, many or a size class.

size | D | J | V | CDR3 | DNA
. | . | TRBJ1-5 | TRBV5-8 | CASSWEAGSNQPQHF | TGTGCCAGCAGCTGGGAAGCCGGGAGCAATCAGCCCCAGCATTTT
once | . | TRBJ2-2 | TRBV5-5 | CASSLETGVNTGELFF | TGTGCCAGCAGCTTGGAAACAGGAGTGAACACCGGGGAGCTGTTTTTT
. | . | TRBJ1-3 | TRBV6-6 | CASSYGTESSGNTIYF | TGTGCCAGCAGTTACGGGACGGAAAGCTCTGGAAACACCATATATTTT
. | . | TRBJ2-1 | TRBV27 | CASSLWQGLNEQFF | TGTGCCAGCAGTTTATGGCAGGGGTTGAATGAGCAGTTCTTC
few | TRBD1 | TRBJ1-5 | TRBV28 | CASKKGDRGLQPQHF | TGTGCCAGCAAAAAAGGGGACAGGGGGCTTCAGCCCCAGCATTTT
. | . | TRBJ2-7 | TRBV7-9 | CASSRGQAYEQYF | TGTGCCAGCAGTCGGGGACAAGCCTACGAGCAGTACTTC
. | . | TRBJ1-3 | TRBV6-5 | CASSSYMLGLGNTIYF | TGTGCCAGCAGTTCTTACATGCTCGGGCTCGGAAACACCATATATTTT
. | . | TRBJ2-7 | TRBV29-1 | CSVQRGFYEQYF | TGCAGCGTCCAGAGGGGGTTTTACGAGCAGTACTTC
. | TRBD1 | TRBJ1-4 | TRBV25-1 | CASSEGTATNEKLFF | TGTGCCAGCAGTGAGGGGACAGCAACTAATGAAAAACTGTTTTTT
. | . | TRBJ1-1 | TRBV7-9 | CASSLYDLTGPNTEAFF | TGTGCCAGCAGCTTATACGACCTTACAGGGCCGAACACTGAAGCTTTCTTT
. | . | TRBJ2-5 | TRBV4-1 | CASSQGSREQETQYF | TGCGCCAGCAGCCAAGGGTCCAGGGAACAAGAGACCCAGTACTTC
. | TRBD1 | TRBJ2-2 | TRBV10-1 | CASSGSDRGNTGELFF | TGCGCCAGCAGTGGGTCCGACAGGGGGAACACCGGGGAGCTGTTTTTT
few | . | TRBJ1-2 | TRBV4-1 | CASSQGRNQPNYGYTF | TGCGCCAGCAGCCAAGGGCGTAACCAGCCCAACTATGGCTACACCTTC
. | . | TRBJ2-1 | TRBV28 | CASRSTGVGEQFF | TGTGCCAGCAGATCAACAGGCGTGGGTGAGCAGTTCTTC
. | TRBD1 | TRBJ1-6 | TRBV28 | CASSPPDRGQIWSPLHF | TGTGCCAGCAGTCCACCGGACAGGGGGCAAATTTGGTCACCCCTCCACTTT
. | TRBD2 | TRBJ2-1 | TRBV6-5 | CASGLAGVSEQFF | TGTGCCAGCGGCCTAGCGGGAGTGAGTGAGCAGTTCTTC
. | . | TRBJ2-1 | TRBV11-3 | CASSPSRADGSEQFF | TGTGCCAGCAGCCCATCCCGGGCCGACGGCAGTGAGCAGTTCTTC
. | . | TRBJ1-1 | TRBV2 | CASSEWGNREDTEAFF | TGTGCCAGCAGTGAATGGGGGAACAGGGAGGACACTGAAGCTTTCTTT
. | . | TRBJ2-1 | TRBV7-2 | CASSLGGGFGPNEQFF | TGTGCCAGCAGCTTAGGGGGCGGGTTCGGTCCCAATGAGCAGTTCTTC
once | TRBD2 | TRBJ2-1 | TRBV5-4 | CASSLGPGTSGTNEQFF | TGTGCCAGCAGCTTGGGGCCCGGGACTAGCGGGACCAATGAGCAGTTCTTC
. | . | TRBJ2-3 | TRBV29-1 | CSVASGYTDTQYF | TGCAGCGTTGCAAGCGGGTACACAGATACGCAGTATTTT
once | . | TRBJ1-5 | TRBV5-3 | CARSVQPQAGNQPQHF | TGTGCCAGAAGCGTGCAGCCCCAGGCGGGCAATCAGCCCCAGCATTTT
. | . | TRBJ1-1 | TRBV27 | CASLGPGRMNTEAFF | TGTGCCAGCCTTGGGCCGGGACGGATGAACACTGAAGCTTTCTTT
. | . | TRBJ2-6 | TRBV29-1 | CSVGSGTASANVLTF | TGCAGCGTGGGCTCCGGGACTGCTAGCGCCAACGTCCTGACTTTC
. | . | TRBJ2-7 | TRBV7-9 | CASSPSDSYEQYF | TGTGCCAGCAGCCCTTCGGACAGCTACGAGCAGTACTTC
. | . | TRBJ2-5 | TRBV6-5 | CASSPDGTVQETQYF | TGTGCCAGCAGCCCGGACGGGACGGTACAAGAGACCCAGTACTTC
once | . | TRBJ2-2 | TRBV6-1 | CASSVGGGTGELFF | TGTGCCAGCAGTGTTGGAGGGGGCACCGGGGAGCTGTTTTTT
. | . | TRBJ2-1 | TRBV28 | CASSLSGDPQFF | TGTGCCAGCAGTTTATCCGGGGATCCACAGTTCTTC
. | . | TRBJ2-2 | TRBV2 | CASTLTITGELFF | TGTGCCAGCACGTTGACGATTACCGGGGAGCTGTTTTTT
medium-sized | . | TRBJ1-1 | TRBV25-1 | CASSLYTEAFF | TGTGCCAGTAGCCTGTACACTGAAGCTTTCTTT
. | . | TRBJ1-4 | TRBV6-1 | CASSEAWGAVIEKLFF | TGTGCCAGCAGTGAAGCTTGGGGGGCTGTTATTGAAAAACTGTTTTTT
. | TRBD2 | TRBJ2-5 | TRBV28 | CASSLLIGLAGETQYF | TGTGCCAGCAGTTTATTGATTGGACTAGCGGGGGAGACCCAGTACTTC
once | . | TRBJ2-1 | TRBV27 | CASSTIPAFSGHNEQFF | TGTGCCAGCAGCACCATCCCGGCGTTTTCAGGCCACAATGAGCAGTTCTTC
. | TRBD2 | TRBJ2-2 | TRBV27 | CATRWGGGAPGELFF | TGTGCCACCCGTTGGGGCGGGGGGGCCCCCGGGGAGCTGTTTTTT
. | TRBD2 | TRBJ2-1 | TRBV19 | CASSMTSGRVRNEQFF | TGTGCCAGTAGTATGACCAGCGGGAGAGTAAGGAATGAGCAGTTCTTC
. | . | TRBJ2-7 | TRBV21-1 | CASSKGGVRRSSYEQYF | TGTGCCAGCAGCAAAGGGGGGGTGAGGCGGAGCTCCTACGAGCAGTACTTC
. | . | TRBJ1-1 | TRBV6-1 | CASSDPPRIPGTEAFF | TGTGCCAGCAGTGACCCTCCGAGGATTCCGGGCACTGAAGCTTTCTTT
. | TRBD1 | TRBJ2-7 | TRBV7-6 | CASSLSTGADEQYF | TGTGCCAGCAGCCTATCGACAGGGGCTGACGAGCAGTACTTC
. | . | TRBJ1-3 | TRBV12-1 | CASSFRSGRRVDTIYF | TGTGCCAGCAGCTTTAGGAGCGGGCGGCGAGTAGACACCATATATTTT
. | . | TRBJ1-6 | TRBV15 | CATSSPPGNSPLHF | TGTGCCACCAGCAGCCCTCCTGGTAATTCACCCCTCCACTTT
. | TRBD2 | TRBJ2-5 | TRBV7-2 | CASSPPASGGETQYF | TGTGCCAGCAGCCCCCCGGCTAGCGGGGGGGAGACCCAGTACTTC
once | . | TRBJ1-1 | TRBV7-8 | CASSLGEVLGTEAFF | TGTGCCAGCAGCTTAGGTGAAGTTCTGGGGACTGAAGCTTTCTTT
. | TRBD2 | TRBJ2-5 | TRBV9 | CASSPGTSGGLRETQYF | TGTGCCAGCAGCCCAGGGACTAGCGGGGGGTTGAGGGAGACCCAGTACTTC
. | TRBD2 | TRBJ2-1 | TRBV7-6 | CASSVLGSGGPAEQFF | TGTGCCAGCAGCGTACTGGGGAGCGGGGGGCCGGCTGAGCAGTTCTTC
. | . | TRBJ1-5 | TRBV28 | CASSFRGGQPQHF | TGTGCCAGCAGTTTCAGGGGTGGACAGCCCCAGCATTTT
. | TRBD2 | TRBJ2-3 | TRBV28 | CASSLSLADLSTDTQYF | TGTGCCAGCAGTTTATCACTAGCGGACCTTAGCACAGATACGCAGTATTTT
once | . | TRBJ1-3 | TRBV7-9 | CASSLPGISGNTIYF | TGTGCCAGCAGCTTACCCGGGATCTCTGGAAACACCATATATTTT
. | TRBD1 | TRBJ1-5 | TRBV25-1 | CASSEWDRGPNQPQHF | TGTGCCAGCAGTGAATGGGACAGGGGACCCAATCAGCCCCAGCATTTT
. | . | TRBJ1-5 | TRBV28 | CASSFPGQSNQPQHF | TGTGCCAGCAGTTTTCCAGGGCAAAGCAATCAGCCCCAGCATTTT
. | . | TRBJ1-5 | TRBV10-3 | CAISESTGGAGPQHF | TGTGCCATCAGTGAGTCGACCGGAGGGGCCGGGCCCCAGCATTTT